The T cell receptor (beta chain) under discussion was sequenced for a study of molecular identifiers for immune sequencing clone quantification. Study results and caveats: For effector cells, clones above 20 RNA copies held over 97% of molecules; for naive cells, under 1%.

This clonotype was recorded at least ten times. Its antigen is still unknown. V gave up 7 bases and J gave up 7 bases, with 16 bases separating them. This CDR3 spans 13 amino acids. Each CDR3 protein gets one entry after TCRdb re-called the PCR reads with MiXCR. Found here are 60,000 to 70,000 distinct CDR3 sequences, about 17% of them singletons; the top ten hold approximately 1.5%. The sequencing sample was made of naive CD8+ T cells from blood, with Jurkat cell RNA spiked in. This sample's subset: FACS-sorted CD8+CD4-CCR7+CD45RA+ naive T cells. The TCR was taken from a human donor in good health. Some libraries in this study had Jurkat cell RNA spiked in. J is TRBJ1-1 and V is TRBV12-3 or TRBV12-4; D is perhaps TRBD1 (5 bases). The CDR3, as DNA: TGTGCCAGCACCCTCGGTAGGGGAGATGAAGCTTTCTTT. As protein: CASTLGRGDEAFF.